Listed below are T cell receptor beta chains from one sample, sequenced in a study of lymphopenia after photon versus proton radiotherapy. Libraries were prepared by immunoSEQ multiplex PCR; TCRdb keeps only in-frame clonotypes and omits some of them. Seen here are under 75,000 clones, 85% to 95% observed once, and the top ten hold 2.2%. Sample: peripheral blood, taken from a patient treated with photon-based radiotherapy. Receptor source: a middle-aged woman with cholangiocarcinoma. CDR3s include the opening cysteine and the closing phenylalanine or tryptophan. A D gene is named only where the DNA matches it firmly. Clone size, where shown, is once, few, many, or a class for clones that have expanded.

CDR3 protein: CASSLALRDSGTF
CDR3 DNA: TGTGCCAGCAGCTTAGCCCTTCGGGACAGTGGGACCTTC
V gene: TRBV7-2
clone size: .
J gene: TRBJ1-2
D gene: TRBD1

CDR3 protein: CASSHGAAYATNEKLFF
CDR3 DNA: TGCGCCAGCAGCCACGGGGCAGCGTATGCAACTAATGAAAAACTGTTTTTT
V gene: TRBV5-1
clone size: .
J gene: TRBJ1-4
D gene: .

CDR3 protein: CASRWDRGRWGTEAFF
CDR3 DNA: TGTGCCAGCAGATGGGACAGGGGGCGTTGGGGAACTGAAGCTTTCTTT
V gene: TRBV25-1
clone size: .
J gene: TRBJ1-1
D gene: TRBD1

CDR3 protein: CASSSGSPHEQFF
CDR3 DNA: TGTGCCAGCAGTAGCGGGAGCCCCCATGAGCAGTTCTTC
V gene: TRBV2
clone size: .
J gene: TRBJ2-1
D gene: TRBD2

CDR3 protein: CASSGGAMNTEAFF
CDR3 DNA: TGTGCCAGCAGTGGCGGGGCCATGAACACTGAAGCTTTCTTT
V gene: TRBV2
clone size: .
J gene: TRBJ1-1
D gene: .

CDR3 protein: CASSQERVAYEQYF
CDR3 DNA: TGCGCCAGCAGCCAAGAAAGGGTAGCCTACGAGCAGTACTTC
V gene: TRBV4-1
clone size: .
J gene: TRBJ2-7
D gene: .

CDR3 protein: CASNWGTGGLNDGYTF
CDR3 DNA: TGTGCCAGTAACTGGGGGACAGGGGGCTTAAACGATGGCTACACCTTC
V gene: TRBV19
clone size: .
J gene: TRBJ1-2
D gene: TRBD1

CDR3 protein: CASSLEDGTWWNIQYF
CDR3 DNA: TGTGCCAGCAGCTTGGAAGACGGGACATGGTGGAACATTCAGTACTTC
V gene: TRBV5-6
clone size: .
J gene: TRBJ2-4
D gene: .

CDR3 protein: CASSFGGNYGYTF
CDR3 DNA: TGTGCCAGCAGTTTTGGGGGGAACTATGGCTACACCTTC
V gene: TRBV28
clone size: .
J gene: TRBJ1-2
D gene: .

CDR3 protein: CASSLVSGRAQETQYF
CDR3 DNA: TGTGCCAGCAGCTTAGTCAGCGGGAGGGCTCAAGAGACCCAGTACTTC
V gene: TRBV7-2
clone size: .
J gene: TRBJ2-5
D gene: TRBD2

CDR3 protein: CASSQGQGAYEQYF
CDR3 DNA: TGTGCCAGCAGCCAAGGACAGGGGGCTTACGAGCAGTACTTC
V gene: TRBV4-2
clone size: .
J gene: TRBJ2-7
D gene: TRBD1

CDR3 protein: CASSLTVWGVQAPLHF
CDR3 DNA: TGTGCCAGCAGCTTGACCGTCTGGGGCGTACAGGCACCCCTCCACTTT
V gene: TRBV5-5
clone size: .
J gene: TRBJ1-6
D gene: .

CDR3 protein: CASSWRTQGLNSPLHF
CDR3 DNA: TGTGCCAGCAGCTGGAGGACTCAGGGTTTGAATTCACCCCTCCACTTT
V gene: TRBV7-2
clone size: once
J gene: TRBJ1-6
D gene: .

CDR3 protein: CAYLPVNEQFF
CDR3 DNA: TGTGCCTACCTTCCAGTGAATGAGCAGTTCTTC
V gene: TRBV30
clone size: .
J gene: TRBJ2-1
D gene: .

CDR3 protein: CASSDPWDTQYF
CDR3 DNA: TGTGCCAGCAGCGACCCCTGGGATACGCAGTATTTT
V gene: TRBV6-1
clone size: once
J gene: TRBJ2-3
D gene: .

CDR3 protein: CASRVDSGAQETQYF
CDR3 DNA: TGCGCCAGCCGAGTCGATAGCGGGGCACAAGAGACCCAGTACTTC
V gene: TRBV5-1
clone size: .
J gene: TRBJ2-5
D gene: TRBD2

CDR3 protein: CASSEAFGRNQPQHF
CDR3 DNA: TGTGCCAGCAGTGAAGCATTTGGACGGAATCAGCCCCAGCATTTT
V gene: TRBV6-1
clone size: .
J gene: TRBJ1-5
D gene: .